The clone carrying this TCR beta chain was seen at least ten times. The antigen remains unidentified. These data originate in a study of post-analysis software for immune sequencing data. General study results and limits: Patients carried roughly five TRBV segments more frequently than controls did, and TRBV5-6, TRBV5-1 and TRBV20-1 were among them. Controls showed significantly higher normalized Chao1 diversity than did multiple sclerosis patients.

Germline CDR1 is DFQATT and CDR2 is SNEGSKA (reference sequence). Trimming stripped 6 bases from V and 2 bases from J, with 17 bases between. The CDR3 has 14 amino acids. Unique molecular identifiers were present in the TCR beta cDNA libraries. TCRdb itself ran the PCR reads through MiXCR, one entry per CDR3 protein. This table holds about 200,000 distinct CDR3 sequences, over 25% found once. The rearrangement links TRBV20-1 to TRBJ2-7; the D call may be TRBD1 or TRBD2 (5 bases each). Sequencing was performed on blood. This receptor was taken from a girl aged 2-17 years with multiple sclerosis. DNA of the CDR3: TGCAGTGCGCCCCGGGGCGCTCCCCCCTACGAGCAGTACTTC. Protein product: CSAPRGAPPYEQYF.